This section outlines one T cell receptor (beta chain) sequence together with its context. The antigen this receptor binds is unknown. No qualities accompany the bases; no much larger clone lies one base away. The method behind the library was the immunoSEQ multiplex PCR assay. A mixture of 60 forward primers for TCR Vbeta segments and 13 reverse primers for TCR Jbeta segments was used in the multiplex PCR. The CDR3 region of rearranged TCR beta genes was amplified from genomic DNA with a multiplex PCR assay. The amplified TCR beta libraries were sequenced on the Illumina HiSeq System as 87-base-pair reads. Under the source paper's analysis protocol: A later analysis tallied 75 million to 95 million unique TCR beta chains across the 666 repertoires, and approximately 11 million of those chains were shared by two or more donors. To remove PCR and sequencing errors, raw reads were error-corrected and collapsed into unique sequences using a nearest-neighbor algorithm that merged closely related sequences. Alignment of CDR3 sequences to IMGT reference sequences was used to assign V, D and J gene segments. Each retained sequence needed at least a six-nucleotide match to both a V gene segment and a J gene segment. Rearrangements were classified as productive when the CDR3 lacked stop codons and remained in frame with V and J, and all other rearrangements were classified as non-productive. CDR3 was defined by IMGT convention, running from the second conserved V-encoded cysteine to the conserved J-encoded phenylalanine. The earlier analysis of a few hundred of the donors excluded any sequence lacking an unambiguous match to a single V gene segment. An earlier analysis of about 600 of the donors called V segments functional above 56.7% productive rearrangements and segregating when the between-donor standard deviation exceeded 5%. A statistical classification framework was built to diagnose cytomegalovirus status from the catalog of TCR beta chain sequences. In a later analysis, TCR nucleotide sequences were compared against IMGT/GENE-DB human TR gene sequences so that V and J genes could be assigned. A later analysis assigned CDR3 sequences and most-parsimonious VDJ recombination scenarios with the TCRdist pipeline. In a later analysis, every TCR beta chain was defined by the combination of its CDR3 amino acid sequence and its V-gene family, and reads without a unique V-gene family were dropped. As a way to deal with suspected cross-contamination and a sequencing artifact, a later analysis dropped 450 to 700 nucleotide sequences that were highly shared and had low generation probability. In a later analysis, a clonal expansion index was calculated for each public chain from normalized within-repertoire ranks of inferred template counts. A later analysis computed generation probabilities with a VDJ recombination model fitted to out-of-frame rearrangements, and checked the results against IGoR. In a later analysis, TCR-TCR, TCR-HLA and TCR-CMV co-occurrence was scored with hypergeometric tests, and a repertoire-size bias correction was applied to TCR pairs. In a later analysis, false discovery rates were estimated by permuting HLA or CMV assignments 20 times. In a later analysis, co-occurring TCRs were grouped using DBSCAN, and TCRdist sequence similarity was added for clustering within HLA-allele-positive subsets. Co-occurrence clustering excluded repertoires with fewer than 30,000 or more than 120,000 public chains, plus five with anomalous nucleotide sharing. Held by TCRdb, this immuneACCESS table contains in-frame sequences only and omits some clones. Under half of the omission traces to an unresolved V gene where checked; the cause of the rest is unknown. That table furnishes V, J and clone size, whereas the DNA furnished D and trimming. This sample comprises 120,000 to 150,000 clones, about four fifths of them detected only once. In total, the top ten clones hold 2% to 2.5% of the sample.

In total, approximately 610 healthy bone marrow donors made up the cohort. At the time of sampling, all cohort members were nominally healthy, though unrecorded immune exposures were likely present. The donor was CMV seronegative and belonged to the group of approximately 320 seronegative cohort members. Every donor gave a peripheral blood sample, and the peripheral blood mononuclear cells from that sample were used for TCR beta sequencing. The Qiagen DNeasy Blood Extraction Kit was used to extract genomic DNA from the blood cell samples. According to the germline V gene, CDR1 reads SGHTA and CDR2 reads FQGNSA. Deletion took 5 bases off V and 3 bases off J, with a span of 17 bases between the germline ends. Counted from cysteine to phenylalanine, this CDR3 has 16 amino acids. Kept here is only the CDR3 DNA, which spans 48 bases and is read in frame from base 1. The sample belongs to a study of cytomegalovirus exposure and HLA in healthy donors (dated by TCRdb to 2016 to 2017). For the wider study: In an earlier analysis of about 560 of the donors, around 290 Gb of sequence data and roughly 100 million unique TCR beta sequences from 150 million to 200 million T cells were reported. The aim of the study was to test whether cataloging public T cell receptors could identify signatures of past pathogen exposure. An early release covering around 630 HLA-typed donors comprised approximately 300 gigabases of sequencing data and 85 million to 100 million unique TCR sequences. About 5 DR-DQ haplotypes were handled as single units for association and clustering, since linkage in the cohort was strong. In the later analysis, no new phenotypic data were used to find candidate immune exposures; instead, reliance was placed on TCR beta sequences and their occurrence across donors. On average, roughly 200,000 unique TCR beta nucleotide sequences were sequenced per donor among 300 to 500 genotyped donors of the cohort, with roughly 19% of those sequences being non-productive. Typing coverage differed by locus: A, B, C, DRB1 and DQB1 were typed in roughly 629-630 donors, DQA1 in about 500, DPA1 in over 600, and DPB1 in around 490. A separate validation cohort of some 130 different subjects was used in addition to the roughly 670-subject first cohort. All discovery cohort repertoires had been generated using a single sequencing platform. Class I and class II HLA loci were covered by the typing at four-digit resolution. Genome-wide SNP genotypes for about three fifths of the roughly 670 donors were used in a later genetic analysis, which treated that subset as a discovery cohort. An earlier analysis of fewer than 750 of the donors used high-throughput TCR beta sequencing to judge whether each TCR beta V gene segment behaved as functional or pseudogenic. Donor age, sex, ethnicity and CMV serostatus were collected together with the repertoire data. To predict cytomegalovirus infection status, the study combined high-throughput TCR immunosequencing, statistical association of individual TCRs with disease status, and machine learning. Using immunosequencing, the study profiled T cell repertoires from roughly 650 subjects and related those repertoires to cytomegalovirus serostatus. In a later analysis, previously published TCR beta repertoires from more than 500 donors were re-analyzed and high-resolution HLA genotyping was added so that TCR occurrence patterns could be studied. The genetic ancestry cluster associated with self-reported Caucasian donors included 81% of the roughly 400 genotyped donors.

General study outcomes and caveats: Immune exposure information for the cohort was limited to CMV serostatus. The 87-base-pair reads could not distinguish some IMGT-functional V segments, including TRBV6-2 and TRBV6-3, so those segments were excluded. A group of highly shared sequence variants was considered likely to be a technical artifact of the sequencing pipeline. Linkage disequilibrium might explain the correlated functional status among segregating V segments, but an unknown experimental factor could not be ruled out. In vitro tests confirmed that a few of the cytomegalovirus-associated TCR beta chains recognize cytomegalovirus antigens. A later analysis reported that several top co-occurrence clusters appeared linked to parvovirus B19, influenza, CMV and Epstein-Barr virus. V-gene and J-gene trimming of TCR beta chains was associated with a missense DCLRE1C variant in a later genetic analysis, and the association was replicated in an independent cohort. In an earlier analysis of about 540 of the donors, most TCR beta V segments were observed in productive rearrangements about 87% or about 30% of the time, broadly matching IMGT annotations. The earlier analysis of approximately 590 of the donors excluded some 15 rarely observed V segments, including chromosome 9 orphons, because counts were too low. Compared with equally common non-associated chains, HLA-associated TCR beta chains in a later analysis were more clonally expanded and had lower generation probabilities. Because HLA typing was unavailable for some donors at each locus, only the typed subset was used in association tests. Specific HLA alleles were associated with 15,000 to 20,000 TCR beta sequences at a false discovery rate of 0.05 in a later analysis. In a later analysis, the rate of TCR association differed among HLA loci, with DRB1 alleles having the most associated TCRs and HLA-C alleles having the fewest. Across donors, most TCR sequences were observed very rarely, whereas some public TCRs were present in many individuals. A total of roughly 160 TCR beta chains were listed by the study as associated with cytomegalovirus. A later genetic analysis reported fewer N-insertions in productive TCRs among donors in an Asian-associated ancestry cluster than the roughly 700-donor mean. A further reported finding was that TCR beta sequences accurately predicted the HLA-A and HLA-B alleles for most subjects in the first cohort. Presence/absence analyses assumed roughly uniform sequencing depth across donors, an assumption that may not hold. When HLA alleles, especially DR and DQ, strongly co-occurred, attributing TCR associations to individual alleles was difficult. Only TCR beta chains were sequenced in this cohort, and the absence of alpha or paired-chain data limited detectable features. It was suggested by the authors that the approach could potentially be generalized to other disease states and immunological phenotypes. According to a later analysis, most CMV-associated TCR beta chains appeared to be HLA-restricted, and the HLA associations seemed to be driven largely by CMV exposure. The classifier was reported to diagnose cytomegalovirus status with high specificity and sensitivity in both the original and validation cohorts.

Recombination linked TRBV7-2 to TRBJ1-3, and possibly TRBD1, on 6 matching bases. Sequencing was performed on PBMCs. This TCR came from a man aged 25 to 45 in good health and CMV-seronegative. The CDR3 amino acid sequence is: CASSTHRDWFGNTIYF. At the DNA level, the sequence is TGTGCCAGCAGCACCCACAGGGATTGGTTTGGAAACACCATATATTTT.